The sequence of this T cell receptor (beta chain) was determined in a study of blood T cell repertoires in COVID-19 (dated by TCRdb to 2019 to 2021). For context, the study as a whole: Samples covering the acute and convalescent phases of COVID-19 were provided by collaborators in the United States, Italy and Spain. The repertoires were made available in a free public database intended to serve as a resource for research on the immune response to SARS-CoV-2. The dataset comprised deeply sampled blood TCRbeta repertoires from subjects exposed to, actively infected with, or recovered from COVID-19. The prospective study material was composed of cDNA or gDNA derived from T cells, B-cell-depleted T cells, or PBMCs. Samples came from the ongoing ImmuneRACE study (first 160 participants) plus 1,254 subjects from 6 global collaborators. HLA class I and class II types, where available, came from metadata supplied by the sample provider rather than from assay-based typing. A de-identified subject ID, COVID-19 status, age in years and sex were almost always included in the sample metadata.

Trimming takes 2 bases from V and 7 bases from J, and the germline ends sit 16 bases apart. Taken from the germline V gene, the CDR1 and CDR2 loops are SGDLS and YYNGEE. The CDR3 numbers 16 residues from cysteine through phenylalanine. Only the CDR3 portion is preserved as DNA: 48 bases, with reading frame beginning at the first base. In Seattle, one collaborating source enrolled patients while the infection was active and tracked those patients longitudinally over the course of disease. The collaborating institutions used their own protocols to collect whole blood in K2EDTA tubes. Collaborator samples were shipped for TCRbeta analysis as frozen whole blood, isolated PBMCs, or DNA extracted from either sample type. The paper's findings and limits, for the study overall: The quantity of clinical and demographic metadata differed by source and by participant and was supplied without curation.

TCRbeta CDR3 regions were amplified from genomic DNA using the immunoSEQ Assay, a bias-controlled multiplex PCR. The paper's data handling went like this. The number of nucleated cells in each sample was estimated by amplification of reference gene primers within the assay. To quantify the absolute abundance of each unique TCRbeta CDR3 rearrangement, sequence reads were collapsed and filtered. For each sample, productive Simpson clonality was calculated by taking the square root of Simpson's diversity index across productive rearrangements. TCRdb mirrors the immuneACCESS table, restricted to in-frame sequences. Some clones are absent from its copies; in checked studies, under half trace to an unresolved V gene, and the reason for the others is unknown. V, J and clone size are taken as reported in that table, and D and trimming were inferred from the DNA itself. The sample profile shows some 400,000 clones; around 87% of them were found once. In total, the top ten clones hold 2.3% of the sample.

Remarks on this clone: Its antigen is not yet known. There are no base qualities to consult, and no much larger clone falls within one base.

The chain employs TRBV9 and TRBJ1-6, and possibly TRBD1, on 5 matching bases. The source of this sequence is a woman aged 60-70 years with COVID-19, enrolled during active disease. Source material: peripheral blood. The sequenced DNA is TGTGCCAGCAGCGTGACGGGACTCTCCCTAAATTCACCCCTCCACTTT. This sequence encodes CASSVTGLSLNSPLHF.